Below, one T cell receptor beta chain is given with its context. Its target is unknown. CDR1 is SEHNR and CDR2 is FQNEAQ in the germline V gene (reference sequence). There are 18 residues in the CDR3. V lost 5 bases and J lost 0; bases outside the gene matches: 12. A J-beta primer mix and a sample-barcoded 5' primer were used in a second PCR of about 7 to 12 cycles. One entry per CDR3 protein, called by TCRdb with MiXCR from the 5' RACE reads. The repertoire has 800,000 to 900,000 distinct CDR3 sequences, around 62% of them found once; the top ten carry roughly a quarter. This sample was taken from a study of blood T cells in healthy people across ages. Each of the donors had ten milliliters of peripheral blood drawn into EDTA-treated Vacutainer tubes. Total RNA extraction produced at least 5 micrograms (per sample) for the study. Findings and limits, study-wide: Long-lived and aged donors differed, with more naive CD4+ cells and higher diversity in the long-lived. Strong correlation linked observed beta diversity and percent naive T cells.

This chain joins TRBV7-9 and TRBJ2-1, with 8 bases lining up with TRBD2. This receptor was obtained from a man in his thirties or forties in good health. Specimen: blood. CDR3: CASSRLGGGHFSYNEQFF. As DNA, the CDR3 is TGTGCCAGCAGCCGGTTGGGCGGGGGGCACTTCTCCTACAATGAGCAGTTCTTC.